This T cell receptor beta chain was profiled in a study of vaccination and CD4 T cells after COVID-19. Study at large: Recovered patients in the cohort numbered six men and four women, two of them Hispanic. Control wells got either CEFX epitopes, HIV-1 Nef peptides, or no peptide at all.

Germline V gene lookup returns CDR1 MNHEY and CDR2 SMNVEV (reference sequence). The V end lost 5 bases, the J end lost 1 base, and 12 bases lay between the germline ends. The CDR3 consists of 15 residues. The Oncomine TCR Beta short-read assay sequenced DNA from cultured CD4+ T cells. One entry per CDR3 protein, called by TCRdb with MiXCR from the PCR reads. The sample has 14,000 or so distinct CDR3 sequences; around 30% are singletons. This clonotype is labeled as medium-sized (0.01 to 0.1%). No antigen is known for it. Treatment specified: approximately nine-day PBMC culture with coronavirus spike peptide pools or control peptides (ViraFEST assay). The culture of more than 1.5 million PBMCs per well included about 9.7 IU/ml IL-2 and roughly 9.7 ug/ml peptide pools.

This receptor was obtained from a human donor with COVID-19. Sequencing was carried out using cultured CD4+ T cells from blood. The gene calls are TRBV27 and TRBJ1-5; TRBD1 is a possible D gene (5 bases). CDR3 sequence (DNA): TGTGCCAGCAGTCCGTCCGCAGGGAGCAATCAGCCCCAGCATTTT. This encodes CASSPSAGSNQPQHF.